These 23 T cell receptor beta chains came from one sample sequenced in a study of cytomegalovirus exposure and HLA in healthy donors. A multiplex PCR was run with 60 Vbeta primers and 13 Jbeta primers. Here immunoSEQ multiplex PCR was the method, and the copy in TCRdb shows in-frame clones only, minus some. The data show about 110,000 clones, with around 70% seen just once and 4.5% to 5.5% held by the top ten. The sequenced sample consisted of PBMCs. These receptors all come from a woman in her sixties or seventies in good health and CMV-seropositive.

The rearrangement uses TRBV7-9 and TRBJ2-1, with 9 bases identical to TRBD1. V lost 5 bases to trimming and J lost 6 bases; unmatched junction nucleotides: 5. The CDR3 has 14 residues. Germline CDR1 is SEHNR and CDR2 is FQNEAQ (reference sequence). CDR3 in amino acids: CASSGRTGANEQFF. The CDR3 nucleotides are TGTGCCAGCAGCGGAAGGACAGGGGCCAATGAGCAGTTCTTC.

The genes are TRBV6-5 and TRBJ2-5; maybe TRBD1 (7 bases). Germline CDR1 MNHEY, CDR2 SVGAGI. With 0 bases removed from V and 5 bases from J, the gap between germline ends came to 16 bases. CDR3 size: 16 residues. The CDR3 DNA is TGTGCCAGCAGTTACTCGATTGGAGGGGGCCGGGAGACCCAGTACTTC. Amino acid sequence: CASSYSIGGGRETQYF.

This clone was counted once. J is TRBJ2-1 and V is TRBV6-5; TRBD1 aligns across 7 bases. V shed 10 bases and J 7 bases; nucleotides not matched to a gene: 13. The CDR3 is 14 residues long. CDR1 MNHEY and CDR2 SVGAGI come from the germline V gene. The DNA for the CDR3 is TGTGCCACCCGGGTTTCAGGGGGAAAGAATGAGCAGTTCTTC. It codes for CATRVSGGKNEQFF.

This rearrangement joins TRBV6-5 to TRBJ2-7; D remains unclear. The CDR3 sequence is 11 residues long. Trimming stripped 6 bases from V and 3 bases from J, with 6 bases between. Germline V gene sequence: CDR1 MNHEY, CDR2 SVGAGI. As DNA, the CDR3 is TGTGCCAGCAGGACTGTCTACGAGCAGTACTTC. It translates to CASRTVYEQYF.

This sequence joins TRBV7-2 and TRBJ1-2; tentative D call: TRBD1 (5 bases). Trimming pared 5 bases from V and 8 bases from J, leaving 21 bases between. Germline V gene lookup returns CDR1 SGHTA and CDR2 FQGNSA. The CDR3 is 15 residues long. The CDR3 DNA sequence: TGTGCCAGCAGCCATGGAGGGGCTCGAGAGGGAGGCTACACCTTC. Its translation: CASSHGGAREGGYTF.

This chain joins TRBV6-4 and TRBJ1-6; no clear D gene. The CDR3 totals 13 residues. Germline V lookup: CDR1 MRHNA, CDR2 SNTAGT. Trimming stripped 2 bases from V and 7 bases from J, with 6 bases between. The CDR3 sequence: CASSDNSNSPLHF. Written as DNA, the CDR3 is TGTGCCAGCAGTGACAATAGCAATTCACCCCTCCACTTT.

The V gene is TRBV11-1, the J gene TRBJ2-7; D is perhaps TRBD1 (6 bases). The CDR3 runs to 14 residues. V shed 1 base and J shed 3 bases, with 10 bases lying between them. Per the germline V gene, CDR1 is SGHAT and CDR2 is FQDESV (reference sequence). CDR3 amino acids: CASSLGGQIYEQYF. Here the CDR3 DNA reads TGTGCCAGCAGCTTAGGAGGACAGATCTACGAGCAGTACTTC.

The chain is built from TRBV19 and TRBJ1-2; D not certain. The V gene's germline CDR1 is LNHDA and CDR2 SQIVND (reference sequence). The CDR3 has 12 amino acids. V was cut by 6 bases and J by 4 bases, with 9 bases left in between. This CDR3 is CASSQISYGYTF. CDR3 bases: TGTGCCAGTAGCCAAATCAGCTATGGCTACACCTTC.

The table lists this clone with a few counts. The rearrangement uses TRBV5-1 and TRBJ1-2; 8 bases line up with TRBD1. The CDR3 has 13 residues. V was clipped by 4 bases and J by 5 bases; unmatched bases: 4. In germline, CDR1 is SGHRS, CDR2 YFSETQ. CDR3 amino acids: CASSPGQGYGYTF. For the CDR3, the DNA is TGCGCCAGCAGCCCAGGACAGGGATATGGCTACACCTTC.

The CDR3 loop reads CASSSSGGSTDTQYF. CDR3 DNA: TGTGCCAGCAGTTCCTCCGGGGGTAGCACAGATACGCAGTATTTT. The chain links TRBV6-6 to TRBJ2-3; tentative D call: TRBD2 (6 bases). With 4 bases removed from V and 0 bases from J, the gap between germline ends came to 11 bases. The germline CDR1 and CDR2 sequences are MNHNY and SVGAGI (reference sequence). The CDR3 consists of 15 residues.

This clone appeared a few times. The gene calls are TRBV5-4 and TRBJ1-1; a weak D match, TRBD1 (5 bases). Trimming removed 4 bases at V and 0 bases at J, with 19 bases between. The CDR3 is made up of 17 amino acids. The germline CDR1 and CDR2 sequences are SGHNT and YYREEE (reference sequence). CDR3 coding DNA: TGTGCCAGCAGCCTCTACAAGGGGTTACTCATGAACACTGAAGCTTTCTTT. Residues: CASSLYKGLLMNTEAFF.

This chain's CDR3 is CASSPLAVTNTGELFF. The CDR3, as DNA: TGCGCCAGCAGTCCGCTAGCGGTTACAAACACCGGGGAGCTGTTTTTT. The chain employs TRBV5-1 and TRBJ2-2; 7 bases fit TRBD2. V lost 5 bases and J lost 2; bases outside the gene matches: 9. This CDR3 spans 16 amino acids. Germline V lookup: CDR1 SGHRS, CDR2 YFSETQ. The full variable domain, completed using reference TRBV5-1 and TRBJ2-2, is KAGVTQTPRYLIKTRGQQVTLSCSPISGHRSVSWYQQTPGQGLQFLFEYFSETQRNKGNFPGRFSGRQFSNSRSEMNVSTLELGDSALYLCASSPLAVTNTGELFFGEGSRLTVL.

The V call is TRBV5-4, the J call TRBJ1-2, with a weak D call TRBD1 (6 bases). The CDR3 contains 14 residues. The V gene lost 0 bases and the J gene lost 5 bases, with 11 bases spanning the gap. Germline V CDR1 and CDR2: SGHNT, YYREEE (reference sequence). This CDR3 reads CASSLAGVQYGYTF. The CDR3 DNA reads TGTGCCAGCAGCTTGGCAGGGGTCCAGTATGGCTACACCTTC.

The rearrangement links TRBV9 to TRBJ1-1; unclear D gene. This CDR3 is built from 14 residues. Trimming removed 1 base at V and 0 bases at J, with 7 bases between. The V gene's germline CDR1 is SGDLS and CDR2 YYNGEE. The CDR3 DNA follows: TGTGCCAGCAGCGTAAACAGCATGAACACTGAAGCTTTCTTT. This sequence encodes CASSVNSMNTEAFF.

This clone has more than one count but fewer than ten. The chain recombines TRBV10-2 with TRBJ2-1; D possibly corresponds to TRBD2 (5 bases). Germline values: CDR1 WSHSY, CDR2 SAAADI. Trimming took off 8 bases at V and 4 bases at J, with 18 bases between the two ends. The CDR3 consists of 15 residues. The CDR3 DNA is TGCGCCAGCCTGGAGGCTACTGCCGGATACAATGAGCAGTTCTTC. Translation: CASLEATAGYNEQFF.

This sequence joins TRBV10-3 and TRBJ1-3; TRBD1 matches 8 bases. CDR1 is ENHRY, CDR2 SYGVKD, per germline. The V gene end was trimmed by 8 bases and the J gene end by 4 bases; junction bases not matched to a gene: 7. This CDR3 contains 14 residues. CDR3 bases: TGTGCCATCGAACAGGGGGTATCCGGAAACACCATATATTTT. Amino acid sequence: CAIEQGVSGNTIYF.

This sequence joins TRBV4-2 and TRBJ1-2, with a tentative D call TRBD1 (5 bases). Looked up from germline, CDR1 is LGHNA and CDR2 is YNFKEQ. Trimming cost V 1 base and J 4 bases, with 10 bases left between them. CDR3 length: 14 amino acids. The chain's CDR3 is CASSQVRQIYGYTF. The CDR3 coding sequence is TGTGCCAGCAGCCAAGTTAGACAGATCTATGGCTACACCTTC.

The V call is TRBV7-2, the J call TRBJ1-5; D may be TRBD1 (6 bases). The CDR3 consists of 15 residues. V was clipped by 0 bases and J by 6 bases, with 12 bases between them. Germline V gene lookup returns CDR1 SGHTA and CDR2 FQGNSA. DNA for the CDR3: TGTGCCAGCAGCTTAGCCAGGGGAGGGGGTCAGCCCCAGCATTTT. Residues: CASSLARGGGQPQHF.

The rearrangement links TRBV5-1 to TRBJ2-5; TRBD1 matches at 7 bases. Trimming cost V 4 bases and J 3 bases; bases outside gene matches: 6. Germline CDR1 reads SGHRS; CDR2 reads YFSETQ. This CDR3 has 14 residues. CDR3 sequence: CASSPRQGKETQYF. The CDR3 DNA follows: TGCGCCAGCAGCCCGAGACAGGGTAAAGAGACCCAGTACTTC.

The chain uses TRBV2 and TRBJ1-1, with 10 bases matching TRBD1. The V gene end was trimmed by 6 bases and the J gene end by 4 bases; junction bases not matched to a gene: 5. The germline V gene has CDR1 SNHLY and CDR2 FYNNEI. The CDR3 contains 14 residues. DNA of the CDR3: TGTGCCAGCAGGGCCGGGACAGGGGTCACTGAAGCTTTCTTT. Translated: CASRAGTGVTEAFF. The whole variable domain, remainder taken from reference TRBV2 and TRBJ1-1, is EPEVTQTPSHQVTQMGQEVILRCVPISNHLYFYWYRQILGQKVEFLVSFYNNEISEKSEIFDDQFSVERPDGSNFTLKIRSTKLEDSAMYFCASRAGTGVTEAFFGQGTRLTVV.

The chain couples TRBV27 to TRBJ2-7, with D perhaps TRBD1 (6 bases). CDR3 length: 15 residues. The germline V gene has CDR1 MNHEY and CDR2 SMNVEV (reference sequence). Trimming took 0 bases from V and 0 from J, leaving 9 bases between them. This CDR3 reads CASSLSTGFSYEQYF. DNA for the CDR3: TGTGCCAGCAGTTTATCGACAGGCTTCTCCTACGAGCAGTACTTC.

A note on this clone: Other nucleotide sequences in the sample specify the same CDR3. The CDR3 loop reads CSARGPGEQYF. DNA of the CDR3: TGCAGTGCTAGAGGGCCAGGAGAGCAGTACTTC. The chain couples TRBV20-1 to TRBJ2-7; D remains ambiguous. V was trimmed by 1 base and J by 7 bases, leaving 8 bases between them. The CDR3 runs 11 residues. Germline V lookup: CDR1 DFQATT, CDR2 SNEGSKA (reference sequence).

In the case of this clone: This CDR3 is also generated by other DNA sequences in the sample. This chain connects TRBV5-1 to TRBJ2-3, with D possibly TRBD2 on 6 matching bases. The CDR3 spans 14 residues. Trimming pared 2 bases from V and 2 bases from J, leaving 9 bases between. Germline CDR1 reads SGHRS; CDR2 reads YFSETQ. The CDR3 loop reads CASSLGGVTDTQYF. In nucleotides, the CDR3 is TGCGCCAGCAGCTTAGGAGGGGTCACAGATACGCAGTATTTT.